This T cell receptor beta chain was documented in a study of spatial heterogeneity in lung cancer. TCRdb called the 5' RACE reads again in MiXCR, with one record for every CDR3 protein. Among about 11,000 distinct CDR3 sequences listed, approximately 15% were seen once. Time point noted: sample taken at primary tumor resection. Sequencing of whole RNA from tumor, nontumor lung or frozen PBMC involved no sorting. Donation came from roughly 72 patients with untreated early-stage non-small cell lung cancer. CDR1 SGHDN and CDR2 FVKESK come from the germline V gene. This CDR3 is 16 amino acids long. With 3 bases clipped from V and 3 bases from J, the junction kept 8 bases outside the gene matches.

The receptor comes from a male donor with early-stage non-small cell lung cancer. Sequences were derived from PBMCs, sampled at surgery. The chain combines TRBV14 with TRBJ2-1; TRBD2 matches at 7 bases. The CDR3 sequence is CASSHQGASGYNEQFF. The CDR3, as DNA: TGTGCCAGCAGCCATCAAGGGGCTAGCGGCTACAATGAGCAGTTCTTC.